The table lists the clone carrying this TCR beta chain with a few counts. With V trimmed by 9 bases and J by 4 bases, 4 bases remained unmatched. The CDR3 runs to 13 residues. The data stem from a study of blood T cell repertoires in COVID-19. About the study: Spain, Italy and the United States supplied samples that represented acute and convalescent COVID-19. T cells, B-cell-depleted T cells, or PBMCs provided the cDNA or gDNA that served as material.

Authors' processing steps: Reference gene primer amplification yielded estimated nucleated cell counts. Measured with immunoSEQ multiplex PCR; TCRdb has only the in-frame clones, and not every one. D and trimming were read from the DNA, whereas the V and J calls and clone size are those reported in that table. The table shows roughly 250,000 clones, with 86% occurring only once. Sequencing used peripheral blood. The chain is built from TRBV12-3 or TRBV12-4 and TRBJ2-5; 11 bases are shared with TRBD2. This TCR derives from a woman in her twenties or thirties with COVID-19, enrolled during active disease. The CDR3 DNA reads TGTGCCAGTCAAGGACTAGCGGGAGAGACCCAGTACTTC. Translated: CASQGLAGETQYF.